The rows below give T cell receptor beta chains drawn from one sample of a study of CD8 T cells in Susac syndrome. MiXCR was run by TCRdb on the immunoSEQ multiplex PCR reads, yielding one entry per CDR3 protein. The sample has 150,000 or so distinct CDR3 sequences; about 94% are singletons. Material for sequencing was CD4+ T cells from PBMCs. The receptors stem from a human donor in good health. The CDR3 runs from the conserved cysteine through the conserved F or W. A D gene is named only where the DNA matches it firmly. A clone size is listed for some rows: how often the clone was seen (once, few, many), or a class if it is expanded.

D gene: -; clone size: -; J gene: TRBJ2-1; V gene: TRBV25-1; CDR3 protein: CASSKGPGEQFF; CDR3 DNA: TGTGCCAGCAGTAAGGGCCCAGGGGAGCAGTTCTTC
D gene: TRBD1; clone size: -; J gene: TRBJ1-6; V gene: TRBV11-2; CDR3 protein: CASSVDRGGSPLHF; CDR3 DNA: TGTGCCAGCAGCGTCGACAGGGGCGGGTCACCCCTCCACTTT
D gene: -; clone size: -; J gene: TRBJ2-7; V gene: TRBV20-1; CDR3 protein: CSAENPGHPYEQYF; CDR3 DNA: TGCAGTGCCGAGAATCCGGGACATCCCTACGAGCAGTACTTC
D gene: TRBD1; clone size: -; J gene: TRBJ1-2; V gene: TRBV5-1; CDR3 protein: CASSLAGQGANGYTF; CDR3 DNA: TGCGCCAGCAGCTTGGCCGGACAGGGGGCGAATGGCTACACCTTC
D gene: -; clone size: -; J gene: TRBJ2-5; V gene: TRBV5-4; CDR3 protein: CASSSEPGLVETQYF; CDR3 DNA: TGTGCCAGCAGCTCGGAGCCGGGACTTGTGGAGACCCAGTACTTC
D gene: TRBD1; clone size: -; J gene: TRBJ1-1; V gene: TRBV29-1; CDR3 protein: CRGYRGTEAFF; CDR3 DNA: TGCAGGGGGTACAGGGGCACTGAAGCTTTCTTT
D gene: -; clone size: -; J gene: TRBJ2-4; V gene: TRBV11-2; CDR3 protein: CASRTFDLAKNIQYF; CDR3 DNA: TGTGCCAGCAGGACGTTCGACTTAGCCAAAAACATTCAGTACTTC
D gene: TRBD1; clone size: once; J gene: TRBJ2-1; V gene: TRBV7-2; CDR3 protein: CASSRDRATWFF; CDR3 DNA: TGTGCCAGCAGCAGAGACAGGGCCACTTGGTTCTTC
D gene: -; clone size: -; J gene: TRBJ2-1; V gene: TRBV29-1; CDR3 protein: CSVGGTASYNEQFF; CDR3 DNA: TGCAGCGTTGGCGGGACAGCATCCTACAATGAGCAGTTCTTC
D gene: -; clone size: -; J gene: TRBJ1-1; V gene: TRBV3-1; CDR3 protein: CASSQLEKSGAFF; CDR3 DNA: TGTGCCAGCAGCCAACTGGAAAAATCTGGGGCTTTCTTT
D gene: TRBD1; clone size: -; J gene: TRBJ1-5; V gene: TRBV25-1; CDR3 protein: CASSESGQGYQPQHF; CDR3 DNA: TGTGCCAGCAGTGAATCGGGACAGGGCTATCAGCCCCAGCATTTT
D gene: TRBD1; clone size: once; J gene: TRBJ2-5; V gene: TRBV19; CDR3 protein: CASSTGQGMVTQYF; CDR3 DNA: TGTGCCAGTAGTACCGGACAGGGAATGGTGACCCAGTACTTC
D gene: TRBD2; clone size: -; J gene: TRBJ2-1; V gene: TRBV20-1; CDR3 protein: CSGRQRGNEQFF; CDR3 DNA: TGCAGTGGCCGCCAGCGGGGGAATGAGCAGTTCTTC
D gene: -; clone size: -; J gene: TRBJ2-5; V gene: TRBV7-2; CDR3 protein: CASSLKRRTETQYF; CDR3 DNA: TGTGCCAGCAGCTTAAAAAGGAGGACAGAGACCCAGTACTTC
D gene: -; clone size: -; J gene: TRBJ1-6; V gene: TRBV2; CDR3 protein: CASSDVGGISPLHF; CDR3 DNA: TGTGCCAGCAGTGATGTAGGAGGGATTTCACCCCTCCACTTT
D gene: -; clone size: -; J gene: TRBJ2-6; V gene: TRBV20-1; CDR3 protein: CSARDRSGANVLTF; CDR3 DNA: TGCAGTGCTAGAGATCGATCTGGGGCCAACGTCCTGACTTTC
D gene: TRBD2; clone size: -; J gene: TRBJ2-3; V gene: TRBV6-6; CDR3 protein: CASSYIAGGQDTQYF; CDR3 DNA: TGTGCCAGCAGTTACATCGCGGGGGGGCAAGATACGCAGTATTTT
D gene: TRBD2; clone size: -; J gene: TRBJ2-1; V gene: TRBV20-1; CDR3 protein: CSASGGAAHEQFF; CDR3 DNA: TGCAGTGCTAGCGGGGGGGCCGCTCATGAGCAGTTCTTC
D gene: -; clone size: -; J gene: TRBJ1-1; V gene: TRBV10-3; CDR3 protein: CAISTGQTPAAFF; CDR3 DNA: TGTGCCATCAGTACGGGACAAACGCCGGCGGCTTTCTTT
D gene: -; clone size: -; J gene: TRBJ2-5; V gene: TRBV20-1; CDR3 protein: CSARDQGNQETQYF; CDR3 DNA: TGCAGTGCTAGAGATCAAGGGAACCAAGAGACCCAGTACTTC
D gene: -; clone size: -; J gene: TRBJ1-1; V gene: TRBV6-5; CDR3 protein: CASSYAGSGTEAFF; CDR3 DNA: TGTGCCAGCAGTTACGCAGGCTCGGGCACTGAAGCTTTCTTT
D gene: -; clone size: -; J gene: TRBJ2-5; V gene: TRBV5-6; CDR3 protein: CASSSNVLTQETQYF; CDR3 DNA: TGTGCCAGCAGCTCGAATGTTCTGACTCAAGAGACCCAGTACTTC
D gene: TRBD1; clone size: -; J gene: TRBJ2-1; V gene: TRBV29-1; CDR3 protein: CSVLDRALVGQFF; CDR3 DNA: TGCAGCGTTTTGGACAGGGCCCTCGTCGGGCAGTTCTTC
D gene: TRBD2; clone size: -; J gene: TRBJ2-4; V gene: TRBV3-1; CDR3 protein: CASSQGGSGGNIQYF; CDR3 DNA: TGTGCCAGCAGCCAAGGTGGCAGCGGGGGAAACATTCAGTACTTC
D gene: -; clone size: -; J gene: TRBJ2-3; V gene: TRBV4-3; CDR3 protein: CASSQVGQNTQYF; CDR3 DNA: TGCGCCAGCAGCCAAGTCGGACAAAATACGCAGTATTTT
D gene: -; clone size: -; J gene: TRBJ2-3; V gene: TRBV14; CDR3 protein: CASSQEPGRTQYF; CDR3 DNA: TGTGCCAGCAGCCAAGAACCGGGCCGTACGCAGTATTTT
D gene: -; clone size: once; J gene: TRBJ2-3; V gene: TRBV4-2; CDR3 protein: CASSQDFASTDTQYF; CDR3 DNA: TGTGCCAGCAGCCAAGACTTCGCTAGCACAGATACGCAGTATTTT
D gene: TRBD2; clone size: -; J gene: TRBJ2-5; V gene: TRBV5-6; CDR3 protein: CASSLIAGGAETQYF; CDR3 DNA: TGTGCCAGCAGCCTAATAGCGGGAGGCGCAGAGACCCAGTACTTC
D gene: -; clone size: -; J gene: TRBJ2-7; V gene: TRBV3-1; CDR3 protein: CASSQAQGRQYF; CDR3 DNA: TGTGCCAGCAGCCAAGCACAGGGCCGGCAGTACTTC